The 16 T cell receptor beta chains below were found in one sample sequenced in a study of cytomegalovirus exposure and HLA in healthy donors. It was with 60 Vbeta and 13 Jbeta primers that the PCR ran. TCRdb's copy holds only in-frame clones and misses some; the assay was immunoSEQ multiplex PCR. This sample lists under 200,000 clones; its ten largest clones have 6.5%. The sample comprised PBMCs. These receptors were obtained from a young man in good health and CMV-seronegative.

J is TRBJ2-5 and V is TRBV19; 8 positions match TRBD1. The CDR3 extends over 14 amino acids. The germline V gene has CDR1 LNHDA and CDR2 SQIVND (reference sequence). V trimming: 5 bases; J trimming: 5 bases; junction bases outside the gene matches: 7. CDR3 DNA: TGTGCCAGTAGTGAACAGGGGGATGTCGAGACCCAGTACTTC. It is translated as CASSEQGDVETQYF.

The rearrangement links TRBV29-1 to TRBJ2-3; TRBD1 might be the D (5 bases). This CDR3 is 16 amino acids long. The V gene's germline CDR1 is SQVTM and CDR2 ANQGSEA. V lost 6 bases, J lost 0 bases, and 19 bases lay in between. The CDR3: CSVLGHVLTSTDTQYF. The CDR3 coding sequence is TGCAGCGTCCTAGGACACGTACTAACTAGCACAGATACGCAGTATTTT.

V usage is TRBV11-2 and J usage is TRBJ2-3, with 11 nucleotides matching TRBD2. The CDR3 has 14 amino acids. The V gene end was trimmed by 5 bases and the J gene end by 14 bases; junction bases not matched to a gene: 12. Germline V gene data show CDR1 as SGHAT and CDR2 as FQNNGV. The CDR3 DNA follows: TGTGCCAGCAGCCACCAGGGGGTGGGGACTAGCGGGTATTTT. Amino acid sequence: CASSHQGVGTSGYF.

This chain joins TRBV5-1 and TRBJ2-2; 7 bases are a match to TRBD1. Per germline, CDR1 SGHRS and CDR2 YFSETQ. The CDR3 runs 17 residues. With 4 bases clipped from V and 6 bases from J, the junction kept 15 bases outside the gene matches. CDR3 DNA: TGCGCCAGCAGCCTACGAAAGGGACAGACCTTAGCCGGGGAGCTGTTTTTT. Translation gives CASSLRKGQTLAGELFF.

CDR3 DNA: TGTGCCAGCCGGCGAGGTGGAAGAAGTGAAAAACTGTTTTTT. This encodes CASRRGGRSEKLFF. The V call is TRBV6-5, the J call TRBJ1-4; D is unresolved. This CDR3 is built from 14 residues. Germline CDR1 and CDR2: MNHEY and SVGAGI. V was pared by 8 bases and J by 7 bases, with 17 bases between.

The chain recombines TRBV5-4 with TRBJ2-7, with a weak D call TRBD1 (5 bases). In germline, CDR1 is SGHNT, CDR2 YYREEE (reference sequence). This CDR3 has 13 residues. The V end lost 0 bases, the J end lost 4 bases, and 8 bases lay between the germline ends. The CDR3 reads CASSLEPGYEQYF. CDR3 nucleotides: TGTGCCAGCAGCTTGGAACCAGGGTACGAGCAGTACTTC.

The chain links TRBV30 to TRBJ2-7; weak D call: TRBD2 (6 bases). Germline loops: CDR1 GTSNPN, CDR2 SVGIG (reference sequence). V was trimmed by 3 bases and J by 3 bases, leaving 15 bases between them. CDR3 length equals 14 residues. The CDR3 spells CAWSLREKGYEQYF. The CDR3, as DNA: TGTGCCTGGAGCCTCCGGGAGAAGGGCTACGAGCAGTACTTC.

This sequence joins TRBV11-2 and TRBJ1-1; tentatively, D is TRBD1 (6 bases). The V end lost 2 bases, the J end lost 3 bases, and 10 bases lay between the germline ends. Germline-derived CDR1 and CDR2 are SGHAT and FQNNGV. This CDR3 is 14 amino acids long. The CDR3 bases are TGTGCCAGCAGCTTACAGGGGCGGGACACTGAAGCTTTCTTT. Encoded protein: CASSLQGRDTEAFF.

The DNA for the CDR3 is TGTGCCTGCAAACTAGCGGGAGTTGCCGGGGAGCTGTTTTTT. Amino acids: CACKLAGVAGELFF. The rearrangement links TRBV30 to TRBJ2-2, with TRBD2 matching 11 bases. J was trimmed by 6 bases and V by 6 bases; bases with no gene match: 6. CDR3 size: 14 residues. The germline gives CDR1 GTSNPN, CDR2 SVGIG (reference sequence).

The V and J genes are TRBV10-3 and TRBJ2-3, with 14 bases that match TRBD2. Losses at the gene ends were 5 bases for V and 4 bases for J; bases not matched to a gene: 5. In germline, CDR1 is ENHRY, CDR2 SYGVKD. This CDR3 is 16 amino acids long. For the CDR3, the DNA is TGTGCCATCAGTTGGACTAGCGGGAGGAACGCAGATACGCAGTATTTT. Translated, it gives CAISWTSGRNADTQYF.

J is TRBJ1-3 and V is TRBV7-6; possibly TRBD1 for D (5 bases). CDR3 length: 13 amino acids. V was pared by 8 bases and J by 0 bases, with 8 bases between. Germline V lookup: CDR1 SGHVS, CDR2 FNYEAQ. The DNA for the CDR3 is TGTGCCAGCGCAGGGTACTCTGGAAACACCATATATTTT. This sequence encodes CASAGYSGNTIYF.

The rearrangement uses TRBV7-2 and TRBJ2-5, with D unresolved. Germline V gene data show CDR1 as SGHTA and CDR2 as FQGNSA. Trimming removed 4 bases from V and 2 bases from J, with 2 bases in between. CDR3 length: 11 amino acids. The DNA for the CDR3 is TGTGCCAGCAGCTCTCAAGAGACCCAGTACTTC. Residues: CASSSQETQYF. Drawing the rest from reference TRBV7-2 and TRBJ2-5, the complete variable domain is GAGVSQSPSNKVTEKGKDVELRCDPISGHTALYWYRQSLGQGLEFLIYFQGNSAPDKSGLPSDRFSAERTGGSVSTLTIQRTQQEDSAVYLCASSSQETQYFGPGTRLLVL.

The rearrangement links TRBV19 to TRBJ2-1; possible D gene TRBD1, 5 bases. The CDR3 has 15 amino acids. V shed 7 bases and J shed 6 bases, with 19 bases lying between them. Germline values: CDR1 LNHDA, CDR2 SQIVND (reference sequence). The DNA for the CDR3 is TGTGCCAGTACCTCCAGGGCTCTGTTACCCAATGAGCAGTTCTTC. It encodes CASTSRALLPNEQFF.

This sequence joins TRBV4-1 and TRBJ1-2; D possibly corresponds to TRBD1 (6 bases). Germline V lookup: CDR1 MGHRA, CDR2 YSYEKL. The CDR3 runs to 14 residues. Deletions cut 3 bases from V and 6 bases from J, with 14 bases between. This CDR3 is CASSQETGYHGYTF. DNA for the CDR3: TGCGCCAGCAGCCAGGAAACAGGGTACCATGGCTACACCTTC.

The rearrangement joins TRBV9 to TRBJ2-3, with 12 bases that match TRBD2. After removal of 4 bases from V and 5 bases from J, the junction contained 5 bases not matched to a gene. The CDR3 sequence is 15 residues long. CDR1 is SGDLS, CDR2 YYNGEE, per germline. The CDR3 loop reads CASSLGGLAGDTQYF. In DNA form, the CDR3 reads TGTGCCAGCAGCTTGGGGGGACTAGCGGGAGATACGCAGTATTTT.

The chain recombines TRBV6-1 with TRBJ1-6; D is unresolved. V gave up 4 bases and J gave up 0 bases, with 13 bases separating them. CDR1 MNHNS and CDR2 SASEGT come from the germline V gene. This CDR3 comprises 17 residues. DNA of the CDR3: TGTGCCAGCAGTGCGATGGCTGCAAGCTCCTATAATTCACCCCTCCACTTT. As protein: CASSAMAASSYNSPLHF.